The TCR beta chain under discussion was sequenced for a study of OX40 agonist ivuxolimab in advanced cancers. Study-wide results and caveats: Dosing at 0.1 to 3.0 mg/kg was accompanied by clonal expansion of CD4+ and CD8+ blood T cells by week 6.

Assay used: immunoSEQ multiplex PCR; TCRdb lists only in-frame clones, some missing. This sample carries about 73,000 clones, 75% to 90% of them seen once, and the ten largest clones take 10% to 11%. CDR3 length equals 14 residues. Trimming stripped 2 bases from V and 0 bases from J, with 5 bases between. The V gene's germline CDR1 is MNHNS and CDR2 SASEGT. This clone was counted a single time. The antigen is unknown. The sequences come from CD4+ or CD8+ T cells sorted from blood, collected in a trial of the OX40 agonist ivuxolimab. The TCR was taken from an adult with an advanced solid tumor such as melanoma, head and neck, liver or kidney cancer. The chain is built from TRBV6-1 and TRBJ1-5, with no clear D. CDR3 residues: CASSESGSNQPQHF. The CDR3 nucleotides are TGTGCCAGCAGTGAATCAGGTAGCAATCAGCCCCAGCATTTT.